This paragraph covers one T cell receptor beta chain sequence. The source of the sample is a study of blood T cell repertoires in COVID-19. For the study at large: T cells, B-cell-depleted T cells, or PBMCs provided the cDNA or gDNA that served as material.

Here immunoSEQ multiplex PCR was the method, and the copy in TCRdb shows in-frame clones only, minus some. The sample shows a few hundred thousand clones, more than 75% of them seen only once. The CDR3 is made up of 16 amino acids. CDR1 and CDR2 (germline): LNHNV, YYDKDF (reference sequence). The ends were cut back, 0 bases at V and 4 bases at J, with 15 bases in the middle. V usage is TRBV15 and J usage is TRBJ1-2, with D perhaps TRBD1 (5 bases). This TCR was recovered from a woman aged 45-60 years with acute or convalescent COVID-19. Sequencing was carried out using peripheral blood. The CDR3 loop is CATSRDSGRVAYGYTF. In DNA, the CDR3 is TGTGCCACCAGCAGAGACTCTGGCAGGGTCGCCTATGGCTACACCTTC.